The 8 T cell receptor beta chains reported below all come from one sample, sequenced in a study of blood T cell repertoires in COVID-19. Some clones are missing from TCRdb's copy, which holds only in-frame ones; the method was immunoSEQ multiplex PCR. Among roughly 78,000 clones listed, around 86% were seen once. The sample was peripheral blood. The receptors originated from a woman in her sixties with acute or convalescent COVID-19.

The J gene is TRBJ1-1, the V gene TRBV30; no firm D call. The germline V and J ends were trimmed by 5 bases and 2 bases, with 9 bases remaining between them. Germline V gene data show CDR1 as GTSNPN and CDR2 as SVGIG (reference sequence). The CDR3 contains 12 residues. CDR3 region: CAWERRNTEAFF. The DNA of the CDR3 is TGTGCCTGGGAGCGACGCAACACTGAAGCTTTCTTT. The full variable domain, its missing parts supplied by reference TRBV30 and TRBJ1-1, is SQTIHQWPATLVQPVGSPLSLECTVEGTSNPNLYWYRQAAGRGLQLLFYSVGIGQISSEVPQNLSASRPQDRQFILSSKKLLLSDSGFYLCAWERRNTEAFFGQGTRLTVV.

The rearrangement joins TRBV5-6 to TRBJ1-6; D gene ambiguous. Germline V lookup: CDR1 SGHDT, CDR2 YYEEEE. V shed 2 bases and J shed 9 bases, with 6 bases lying between them. The CDR3 runs to 12 residues. Here the CDR3 reads CASSFSVSPLHF. The CDR3, as DNA: TGTGCCAGCAGCTTTTCAGTTTCACCCCTCCACTTT.

The gene calls are TRBV19 and TRBJ1-5, with D possibly being TRBD1 (6 bases). The CDR3 loop spans 15 amino acids. Trimming stripped 4 bases from V and 2 bases from J, with 12 bases between. Germline V lookup: CDR1 LNHDA, CDR2 SQIVND (reference sequence). In nucleotides, the CDR3 is TGTGCCAGTAGTAGACAACAGGGTGGCAATCAGCCCCAGCATTTT. This gives the protein CASSRQQGGNQPQHF.

The chain combines TRBV7-2 with TRBJ2-1; TRBD2 agrees at 8 bases. CDR1 is SGHTA, CDR2 FQGNSA, per germline. With 2 bases clipped from V and 7 bases from J, the junction kept 7 bases outside the gene matches. The CDR3 consists of 15 residues. The CDR3 is CASSLQAGVANEQFF. CDR3 nucleotide sequence: TGTGCCAGCAGCTTACAAGCGGGAGTAGCGAATGAGCAGTTCTTC. Using reference TRBV7-2 and TRBJ2-1 for the parts outside the CDR3, the full variable domain is GAGVSQSPSNKVTEKGKDVELRCDPISGHTALYWYRQSLGQGLEFLIYFQGNSAPDKSGLPSDRFSAERTGGSVSTLTIQRTQQEDSAVYLCASSLQAGVANEQFFGPGTRLTVL.

The chain has TRBV10-2 and TRBJ2-3; TRBD2 matches at 11 bases. Germline-derived CDR1 and CDR2 are WSHSY and SAAADI. The V segment lost 6 bases and the J segment 0 bases; nucleotides outside the gene matches: 8. The CDR3 contains 17 residues. The CDR3 sequence is CASSQLLAGGSTDTQYF. CDR3 bases: TGCGCCAGCAGCCAATTATTAGCGGGGGGGAGCACAGATACGCAGTATTTT.

This clone has a handful of counts. The chain joins TRBV7-2 to TRBJ1-2; no definite D call. CDR1 is SGHTA, CDR2 FQGNSA, per germline. The CDR3 has 14 amino acids. The V end lost 1 base, the J end lost 1 base, and 7 bases lay between the germline ends. CDR3 residues: CASSLDFGNYGYTF. For the CDR3, the DNA is TGTGCCAGCAGCTTAGATTTCGGTAACTATGGCTACACCTTC.

The V call is TRBV7-2, the J call TRBJ1-1; 7 bases line up with TRBD1. V dropped 3 bases and J dropped 6; count of bases not matched to a gene: 4. The germline V gene has CDR1 SGHTA and CDR2 FQGNSA. The CDR3 length is 13 residues. Written as DNA, the CDR3 is TGTGCCAGCAGCTTTAGCACAGGGGCTGAAGCTTTCTTT. This sequence encodes CASSFSTGAEAFF. Filled out from reference TRBV7-2 and TRBJ1-1, the complete variable domain reads GAGVSQSPSNKVTEKGKDVELRCDPISGHTALYWYRQSLGQGLEFLIYFQGNSAPDKSGLPSDRFSAERTGGSVSTLTIQRTQQEDSAVYLCASSFSTGAEAFFGQGTRLTVV.

DNA for the CDR3: TGTGCCAGCTCCCTGGGGGGTTTAGAGACCCAGTACTTC. Encoded protein: CASSLGGLETQYF. The chain combines TRBV6-5 with TRBJ2-5; D possibly corresponds to TRBD2 (6 bases). This CDR3 is 13 amino acids long. Germline V gene data show CDR1 as MNHEY and CDR2 as SVGAGI. V lost 8 bases to trimming and J lost 4 bases, with 14 bases between them.